This is a list of T cell receptor beta chains from one sample in a study of T cell changes during pregnancy in multiple sclerosis. Sequenced by immunoSEQ multiplex PCR; TCRdb stores in-frame clones only, minus some. The sample yields over 70,000 clones, about 92% seen once. Specimen: peripheral blood, collected in the third trimester of pregnancy. These receptors were obtained from a female donor in good health, enrolled as a control in a pregnancy study. CDR3s include the opening cysteine and the closing phenylalanine or tryptophan. Each record gives: CDR3 DNA, CDR3 protein, D gene, J gene, V gene, clone size. The D gene is left open where the match is weak. Rows give clone size only sometimes, using once, few, many, or a class for an expanded clone.

TGCGCCAGCAGCTTGGCCACCGGTGGTCCCCTCGGAGAGACCCAGTACTTC CASSLATGGPLGETQYF NA TRBJ2-5 TRBV5-1 once
TGTGCCAGCAGTTTGGGACAGGTTGCAACTAATGAAAAACTGTTTTTT CASSLGQVATNEKLFF TRBD1 TRBJ1-4 TRBV28 NA
TGTGCCAGCAGCCAAGGGACTAGCGGGGATGAGCAGTTCTTC CASSQGTSGDEQFF TRBD2 TRBJ2-1 TRBV16 NA
TGCGCCAGCAGCCGTCCGGGGGGCCGGGATGAGCAGTTCTTC CASSRPGGRDEQFF NA TRBJ2-1 TRBV4-1 NA
TGTGCCAGCAGTTTAAGCAGGGGGCGGACCTATGGCTACACCTTC CASSLSRGRTYGYTF TRBD1 TRBJ1-2 TRBV28 medium-sized
TGTGCCAGCAGCTCCGGGGAATACGAGCAGTACTTC CASSSGEYEQYF NA TRBJ2-7 TRBV7-9 NA
TGTGCCAGCAGTTCATGGACTAGCGGGAGAGGTGAGCAGTACTTC CASSSWTSGRGEQYF TRBD2 TRBJ2-7 TRBV6-5 NA
TGTGCCAGCAGTGAAGATGTTGGACAGGGCCGGACTGAAGCTTTCTTT CASSEDVGQGRTEAFF TRBD1 TRBJ1-1 TRBV6-1 few
TGTGCCAGCTCATTTCAGGGAAATGGACGGTACAATGAGCAGTTCTTC CASSFQGNGRYNEQFF NA TRBJ2-1 TRBV18 NA
TGTGCCAGCAGCCGCGGGACAGGGTATAACTCCAATGAAAAACTGTTTTTT CASSRGTGYNSNEKLFF TRBD1 TRBJ1-4 TRBV7-9 once
TGTGCCAGCAGCCCAGACAGGGGTGGGCAGCCCCAGCATTTT CASSPDRGGQPQHF TRBD1 TRBJ1-5 TRBV7-9 NA
TGCAGCGTTTTCCGACAGGGTTGGTCTGGCTACACCTTC CSVFRQGWSGYTF TRBD1 TRBJ1-2 TRBV29-1 once
TGTGCCAGCAGTTACGCGGCAGGGGGAGCGGCTTTCTTT CASSYAAGGAAFF TRBD1 TRBJ1-1 TRBV6-5 NA
TGTGCCAGCAGCTTAGGACCGAGGGAAAAACTGTTTTTT CASSLGPREKLFF NA TRBJ1-4 TRBV7-2 NA
TGTGCCAGCAGGGACAGGGTGACCTACGAGCAGTACTTC CASRDRVTYEQYF TRBD1 TRBJ2-7 TRBV6-5 NA
TGTGCCAGTAGTCGGGGGATGGAGGTTGAAAAACTGTTTTTT CASSRGMEVEKLFF NA TRBJ1-4 TRBV19 NA
TGTGCCAGCAGTTTACCCAGGGGACCCACAGATACGCAGTATTTT CASSLPRGPTDTQYF NA TRBJ2-3 TRBV28 NA
TGTGCCAGTACCGAACAGGGGGCGGTATTCACTGAAGCTTTCTTT CASTEQGAVFTEAFF TRBD1 TRBJ1-1 TRBV6-4 NA
TGTGCCAGCAGTGAAGGACAGGGAAACACCATATATTTT CASSEGQGNTIYF NA TRBJ1-3 TRBV6-1 NA
TGCGCCAGCAGCCAAGATGGTAACCAGGGTTTGGCTCAGCCCCAGCATTTT CASSQDGNQGLAQPQHF NA TRBJ1-5 TRBV4-1 NA
TGTGCCAGCTCGGCAGGTTCCTACGAGCAGTACTTC CASSAGSYEQYF NA TRBJ2-7 TRBV7-2 NA
TGCAGTGCGAGGAACTATTTTCCCCTCCACTTT CSARNYFPLHF NA TRBJ1-6 TRBV20-1 NA
TGTGCCAGCAGCTTAGAAGGCGGGAGGGCCGTGCAGTACTTC CASSLEGGRAVQYF TRBD2 TRBJ2-7 TRBV7-2 NA
TGCACCAGCAGCCTGGAGTCCTACAATGAGCAGTTCTTC CTSSLESYNEQFF NA TRBJ2-1 TRBV1 NA
TGTGCCAGCAGCAACATCGGGACAGGCTACGAGCAGTACTTC CASSNIGTGYEQYF TRBD1 TRBJ2-7 TRBV28 once
TGCGCCAGCAGCCAAGATTCTCCCGGGGGGTTCTACGAGCAGTACTTC CASSQDSPGGFYEQYF TRBD2 TRBJ2-7 TRBV4-3 NA
TGTGCCAGCAGCTTAATAACAGCCCTAAATCAGCCCCAGCATTTT CASSLITALNQPQHF NA TRBJ1-5 TRBV7-2 NA
TGTGCCAGCAGCCCCCTGAGCCTCACAGATACGCAGTATTTT CASSPLSLTDTQYF NA TRBJ2-3 TRBV7-2 NA
TGCGCCTCCAGACAAAACTCCTACAATGAGCAGTTCTTC CASRQNSYNEQFF NA TRBJ2-1 TRBV10-2 once
TGCAGCGTTATCGGACAGCCCTACGAGCAGTACTTC CSVIGQPYEQYF NA TRBJ2-7 TRBV29-1 NA
TGCGCCAGCAGCTTGACGGCAGGGGGTGGAGAGCAGTACTTC CASSLTAGGGEQYF TRBD1 TRBJ2-7 TRBV5-1 NA
TGTGCCAGCAGCTTAGGTTCAGGGGGGAGCTATGGCTACACCTTC CASSLGSGGSYGYTF TRBD1 TRBJ1-2 TRBV7-9 NA
TGTGCCATCAGTGATGTCTCCGGGGCAGATACGCAGTATTTT CAISDVSGADTQYF NA TRBJ2-3 TRBV10-3 NA
TGTGCCAGCAGCCTAGGGGGACAGGGTGATTCACCCCTCCACTTT CASSLGGQGDSPLHF TRBD1 TRBJ1-6 TRBV7-9 NA
TGTGCCAGCAGCTTCCTCGGTTTGGGACAGGGTATACACGAGCAGTACTTC CASSFLGLGQGIHEQYF TRBD1 TRBJ2-7 TRBV7-2 NA
TGCGCCAGCAGTTTGCCAGGCGACCTAAGCAATCAGCCCCAGCATTTT CASSLPGDLSNQPQHF NA TRBJ1-5 TRBV23-1 NA
TGCGCCAGCAGCTTGGTGGGCCCGACGGCTTTCTTC CASSLVGPTAFF NA TRBJ2-1 TRBV5-1 NA
TGTGCCAGCAGCCTCACAGATACGCAGTATTTT CASSLTDTQYF NA TRBJ2-3 TRBV9 NA
TGTGCCAGCAGTGAGGGGACTGACACAGATACGCAGTATTTT CASSEGTDTDTQYF NA TRBJ2-3 TRBV6-4 NA
TGTGCCAGCAGTTTAGCAGGTGGCTATGGCTACACCTTC CASSLAGGYGYTF NA TRBJ1-2 TRBV28 NA
TGTGCCACCAGCGGAAACAGGGGACCTTCCTATGGCTACACCTTC CATSGNRGPSYGYTF TRBD1 TRBJ1-2 TRBV15 NA
TGTGCCATCAGTGAGTCGTGGGGGACTGCAAAAAACATTCAGTACTTC CAISESWGTAKNIQYF NA TRBJ2-4 TRBV10-3 NA
TGTGCCAGCTTGGGGGGGGGCCGAACAGATACGCAGTATTTT CASLGGGRTDTQYF NA TRBJ2-3 TRBV7-9 once
TGTGCCAGCTCAAATCAGCGGGCAGCCTACGAGCAGTACTTC CASSNQRAAYEQYF NA TRBJ2-7 TRBV18 NA